Presented here are 13 T cell receptor beta chains from one specimen sequenced in a study of T cells in Graves' hyperthyroidism and ophthalmopathy. The investigators amplified TCR beta CDR3 regions from RNA transcripts. Initially, a first-round RT-PCR of the TCR CDR3 employed the HTBI primer set. TCRdb re-derived calls from the multiplex PCR reads in MiXCR, one entry per CDR3 protein. This table has approximately 270,000 distinct CDR3 sequences, approximately 14% appearing once. Sequenced material: blood. These receptor sequences come from a woman aged 40 to 55 with Graves' hyperthyroidism that later progressed to Graves' ophthalmopathy.

This clonotype was seen many times. This chain links TRBV3-1 with TRBJ2-1, with a possible D match to TRBD2 (5 bases). The CDR3 is 16 amino acids. In germline, CDR1 is LGHDT, CDR2 YNNKEL (reference sequence). The germline V and J ends were trimmed by 0 bases and 1 base, with 10 bases remaining between them. The CDR3 spells CASSQEVASSYNEQFF. The CDR3 bases are TGTGCCAGCAGCCAAGAAGTAGCGTCGTCCTACAATGAGCAGTTCTTC.

Ten or more counts support this clonotype. The DNA of the CDR3 is TGTGCCAGTAGCCGACTAGCGGATGTCAAGCTCAATGAGCAGTTCTTC. This translates into CASSRLADVKLNEQFF. This sequence joins TRBV19 and TRBJ2-1, with TRBD2 identical over 9 bases. J gave up 6 bases and V 6 bases, and 12 bases lay outside the gene matches. CDR1 is LNHDA, CDR2 SQIVND, per germline (reference sequence). The length of the CDR3 is 16 residues. Full variable domain (missing parts from reference TRBV19 and TRBJ2-1): DGGITQSPKYLFRKEGQNVTLSCEQNLNHDAMYWYRQDPGQGLRLIYYSQIVNDFQKGDIAEGYSVSREKKESFPLTVTSAQKNPTAFYLCASSRLADVKLNEQFFGPGTRLTVL.

This clonotype appeared many times. The chain's CDR3 is CASSLAGRDLAFF. In nucleotides, the CDR3 is TGCGCCAGCAGCTTGGCGGGACGGGATCTCGCTTTCTTT. The V call is TRBV5-1, the J call TRBJ1-1, with a weak D call TRBD1 (5 bases). The CDR3 is 13 residues long. CDR1 and CDR2 (germline): SGHRS, YFSETQ. Between the trimmed V and J ends, which lost 0 bases and 11 bases, there was a span of 14 bases.

This clonotype has just a few counts. A much larger clone lies a single base off, so this may be a read error. V is TRBV28 and J is TRBJ2-7, with D perhaps TRBD1 (5 bases). Per the germline V gene, CDR1 is MDHEN and CDR2 is SYDVKM. The CDR3 is 13 residues long. DNA for the CDR3: TGTGTCAGCAGTCCCCAGACAGTATACGAGCAGTACTTC. It encodes CVSSPQTVYEQYF.

This clonotype appeared many times. The V call is TRBV14, the J call TRBJ2-1; D perhaps matches TRBD2 (5 bases). Germline CDR1 is SGHDN and CDR2 is FVKESK. This CDR3 is 14 amino acids long. V gave up 1 base and J gave up 8 bases, with 12 bases separating them. CDR3 nucleotide sequence: TGTGCCAGCAGCCAAGGACTACTCTTTGATGAGCAGTTCTTC. Its translation is CASSQGLLFDEQFF.

The table lists this clonotype with a count of one. Given a much more abundant clone one base away, this may be a read error. As the CDR3 is not closed by the conserved phenylalanine or tryptophan, this likely results from a read error. The chain combines TRBV20-1 with TRBJ2-7; no firm D call. The length of the CDR3 is 13 residues. Germline CDR1 and CDR2: DFQATT and SNEGSKA (reference sequence). V lost 3 bases to trimming and J lost 3 bases, with 12 bases between them. CDR3 amino acids: CSASSQQLYEQYI. The DNA of the CDR3 is TGCAGTGCTAGCTCCCAACAGCTCTACGAGCAGTACATC.

This chain uses TRBV7-9 with TRBJ1-5, with TRBD1 matching 7 bases. The germline CDR1 and CDR2 sequences are SEHNR and FQNEAQ (reference sequence). The CDR3 has 15 residues. V was pared by 5 bases and J by 6 bases, with 10 bases of the junction left unmatched. DNA for the CDR3: TGTGCCAGCAGCCCAGGGGTAGGGGGCGGTCAGCCCCAGCATTTT. This encodes CASSPGVGGGQPQHF.

The table lists this clonotype with many counts. The chain joins TRBV30 to TRBJ2-5; 14 bases are a match to TRBD2. The CDR3 runs 19 residues. Trimming removed 6 bases from V and 5 bases from J; junction bases left unmatched: 20. The germline V gene encodes CDR1 GTSNPN and CDR2 SVGIG (reference sequence). The CDR3 is CACLREGLAGGAQLETQYF. CDR3 coding DNA: TGTGCCTGCTTAAGAGAAGGACTAGCGGGAGGCGCCCAATTGGAGACCCAGTACTTC.

This clonotype appeared many times. The chain links TRBV15 to TRBJ2-1; D is tentatively TRBD1 or TRBD2 (6 bases each). Between the trimmed V and J ends, which lost 5 bases and 7 bases, there was a span of 21 bases. The germline V gene has CDR1 LNHNV and CDR2 YYDKDF (reference sequence). The CDR3 has 16 amino acids. The CDR3 DNA reads TGTGCCACCAGCGGATACAGGGAGGAGCGCATAAATGAGCAGTTCTTC. Its protein is CATSGYREERINEQFF.

The V gene is TRBV4-1, the J gene TRBJ2-5, with 16 bases lining up with TRBD2. Germline values: CDR1 MGHRA, CDR2 YSYEKL. With 4 bases clipped from V and 5 bases from J, the junction kept 13 bases outside the gene matches. The CDR3 covers 19 residues. As DNA, the CDR3 is TGCGCCAGCAGCCGTGTACCCGGGACTAGCGGGAGGGCCGAGGAGACCCAGTACTTC. Its protein product is CASSRVPGTSGRAEETQYF.

This clonotype has a count of ten or more. CDR3: CATSRDHSFSPPATGELFF. As DNA, the CDR3 is TGTGCCACCAGCAGAGATCATAGCTTTAGCCCGCCGGCCACCGGGGAGCTGTTTTTT. This chain joins TRBV15 and TRBJ2-2; no reliable D call. Germline CDR1 LNHNV, CDR2 YYDKDF (reference sequence). V lost 0 bases to trimming and J lost 4 bases, with 21 bases between them. The length of the CDR3 is 19 residues.

This clonotype appeared many times. V usage is TRBV2 and J usage is TRBJ2-6; no clear D gene. V gave up 6 bases and J gave up 2 bases, with 11 bases separating them. From germline, CDR1 is SNHLY and CDR2 FYNNEI. The CDR3 contains 15 residues. CDR3 coding DNA: TGTGCCAGCAGGAAGGCGGAGACTGGGGCCAACGTCCTGACTTTC. Protein: CASRKAETGANVLTF.

This chain connects TRBV5-4 to TRBJ2-2; 10 bases are a match to TRBD2. After removal of 2 bases from V and 5 bases from J, the junction contained 9 bases not matched to a gene. The CDR3 is made up of 17 amino acids. Looked up from germline, CDR1 is SGHNT and CDR2 is YYREEE (reference sequence). The CDR3 coding sequence is TGTGCCAGCAGCTTTAAACTAGCGGGGATATGGACCGGGGAGCTGTTTTTT. Residues: CASSFKLAGIWTGELFF.